This is a list of T cell receptor beta chains from one sample in a study of Tregs in tolerant kidney transplant recipients. The protocol was immunoSEQ multiplex PCR, while the TCRdb copy is restricted to in-frame clones and leaves out a portion. Of under 85,000 clones in the sample, 85% to 90% were seen once. The material was CD4+ T cells from blood, obtained before the transplant. The origin of the receptors is a human donor who received a combined kidney and bone marrow transplant. Both conserved end residues are part of each CDR3. Fields, in order: J gene, D gene, clone size, V gene, CDR3 protein, CDR3 DNA. The D gene is left open where the match is weak. Size tells how often a clone was seen (once, few, many) or the class of an expanded clone, and some rows leave it out.

>TRBJ2-3|.|.|TRBV19
CASSVGQYSTDTQYF
TGTGCCAGTAGTGTCGGACAGTATAGCACAGATACGCAGTATTTT
>TRBJ1-5|TRBD1|.|TRBV19
CASRQDRISNQPQHF
TGTGCCAGTAGGCAGGACAGGATTAGCAATCAGCCCCAGCATTTT
>TRBJ2-3|TRBD2|.|TRBV7-2
CASSLRPASGTSTDTQYF
TGTGCCAGCAGCTTACGGCCGGCTAGCGGGACTAGCACAGATACGCAGTATTTT
>TRBJ2-1|TRBD2|.|TRBV27
CASSLLGLAGGSNNEQFF
TGTGCCAGCAGTTTATTAGGACTAGCGGGAGGGTCCAACAATGAGCAGTTCTTC
>TRBJ1-5|.|.|TRBV11-2
CASSSHSEGQPQHF
TGTGCCAGCAGCTCGCACTCAGAGGGTCAGCCCCAGCATTTT
>TRBJ2-1|.|.|TRBV12-5
CASAPLFAGSTYNEQFF
TGTGCTAGTGCCCCACTCTTTGCTGGGAGCACCTACAATGAGCAGTTCTTC
>TRBJ2-7|.|.|TRBV7-8
CASSLDGGPYEQYF
TGTGCCAGCAGCTTAGATGGCGGCCCCTACGAGCAGTACTTC
>TRBJ2-5|TRBD2|once|TRBV5-1
CASRKGLAGGPRETQYF
TGCGCCAGCCGCAAGGGACTAGCGGGAGGGCCACGGGAGACCCAGTACTTC
>TRBJ2-1|TRBD2|.|TRBV2
CASTGDGGGNEQFF
TGTGCCAGCACCGGGGATGGGGGGGGCAATGAGCAGTTCTTC
>TRBJ2-1|.|.|TRBV19
CASSIRSNEQFF
TGTGCCAGTAGTATTAGAAGCAATGAGCAGTTCTTC
>TRBJ2-1|.|.|TRBV2
CASNELAGIDEQFF
TGTGCCAGCAATGAACTAGCAGGTATCGATGAGCAGTTCTTC
>TRBJ1-4|.|.|TRBV7-9
CASSLGRQGRNEKLFF
TGTGCCAGCAGCTTAGGCCGGCAGGGGCGTAATGAAAAACTGTTTTTT
>TRBJ1-2|.|.|TRBV18
CASSRTYMNYGYTF
TGTGCCAGCTCACGGACTTATATGAACTATGGCTACACCTTC
>TRBJ2-4|TRBD1|.|TRBV7-3
CASSLHRDRVTKNIQYF
TGTGCCAGCAGCCTGCACCGGGACAGGGTCACCAAAAACATTCAGTACTTC
>TRBJ2-7|TRBD2|.|TRBV7-3
CASSLGTSGRKYEQYF
TGTGCCAGCAGCTTAGGGACTAGCGGGAGGAAGTACGAGCAGTACTTC
>TRBJ2-7|TRBD1|.|TRBV30
CAWTGTGVTYEQYF
TGTGCCTGGACCGGGACAGGGGTAACCTACGAGCAGTACTTC
>TRBJ1-1|.|.|TRBV5-1
CASSLDFLNTEAFF
TGCGCCAGCAGCTTGGACTTTTTAAACACTGAAGCTTTCTTT
>TRBJ2-5|TRBD2|.|TRBV7-2
CASSLGLAGGRRETQYF
TGTGCCAGCAGCTTGGGACTAGCGGGAGGCCGGAGGGAGACCCAGTACTTC
>TRBJ2-7|TRBD2|.|TRBV19
CATSRGWRPRGGYEQYF
TGTGCCACCTCTCGAGGGTGGCGGCCTCGCGGGGGATACGAGCAGTACTTC
>TRBJ2-1|TRBD2|.|TRBV19
CASSIDITSGSGPDNEQFF
TGTGCCAGTAGTATAGATATCACTAGCGGGTCCGGGCCCGACAATGAGCAGTTCTTC
>TRBJ2-3|TRBD2|.|TRBV2
CASMRTSGIMGTDTQYF
TGTGCCAGCATGAGGACTAGCGGGATCATGGGCACAGATACGCAGTATTTT
>TRBJ1-5|TRBD1|.|TRBV27
CASKLLDRANQPQHF
TGTGCCAGCAAACTTTTGGACAGGGCAAACCAGCCCCAGCATTTT
>TRBJ2-7|TRBD2|.|TRBV2
CASSEGLSGTYEQYF
TGTGCCAGCAGTGAAGGCCTTAGCGGGACCTACGAGCAGTACTTC
>TRBJ2-1|.|.|TRBV7-2
CASSSQNNEQFF
TGTGCCAGCAGTTCACAGAACAATGAGCAGTTCTTC
>TRBJ1-1|.|.|TRBV28
CASTLNTEAFF
TGTGCCAGCACCCTAAACACTGAAGCTTTCTTT
>TRBJ2-5|TRBD2|few|TRBV5-4
CASSVGSPGLAKTQYF
TGTGCCAGCAGCGTTGGTTCCCCGGGACTAGCTAAGACCCAGTACTTC
>TRBJ1-3|.|.|TRBV7-8
CASSLDLSSGNTIYF
TGTGCCAGCAGCTTAGATCTGAGCTCTGGAAACACCATATATTTT
>TRBJ2-7|TRBD2|once|TRBV5-5
CASILTSGSHEQYF
TGTGCCAGCATCCTGACTAGCGGGAGCCACGAGCAGTACTTC
>TRBJ2-7|TRBD1|.|TRBV10-3
CAISPTPGQGISGTYEQYF
TGTGCCATCAGCCCAACTCCGGGACAGGGTATAAGTGGAACCTACGAGCAGTACTTC
>TRBJ2-7|.|once|TRBV14
CASSQDYWRQRAKPGEQYF
TGTGCCAGCAGCCAAGATTATTGGCGCCAGCGGGCTAAACCGGGCGAGCAGTACTTC
>TRBJ2-1|.|once|TRBV9
CASSVELNYNEQFF
TGTGCCAGCAGCGTAGAACTTAATTACAATGAGCAGTTCTTC
>TRBJ2-7|.|few|TRBV10-1
CASRRCEQYF
TGCGCCAGCAGGAGGTGCGAGCAGTACTTC
>TRBJ2-7|.|.|TRBV12-2
CASRLALSEQQYF
TGTGCAAGTCGCTTAGCGTTGAGTGAACAGCAGTACTTC
>TRBJ2-1|TRBD2|.|TRBV30
CAWGGLAGLEGFF
TGTGCCTGGGGGGGACTAGCGGGATTGGAAGGGTTCTTC
>TRBJ2-7|TRBD2|.|TRBV2
CASSEGGTRLSYEQYF
TGTGCCAGCAGCGAAGGAGGGACTAGGCTTTCCTACGAGCAGTACTTC
>TRBJ1-5|TRBD1|.|TRBV5-6
CASSSGTGGPNQPQHF
TGTGCCAGCAGCTCCGGGACAGGGGGCCCGAATCAGCCCCAGCATTTT
>TRBJ1-5|.|.|TRBV6-5
CASKNGEGSNQPQHF
TGTGCCAGCAAGAATGGGGAGGGAAGCAATCAGCCCCAGCATTTT
>TRBJ1-5|.|.|TRBV25-1
CASSEGQYSNQPQHF
TGTGCCAGCAGTGAAGGACAGTATAGCAATCAGCCCCAGCATTTT
>TRBJ1-4|.|.|TRBV25-1
CASSFRGGVEKLFF
TGTGCCAGCAGTTTCCGGGGAGGTGTTGAAAAACTGTTTTTT
>TRBJ1-1|TRBD1|.|TRBV28
CASTLQGAEAFF
TGTGCCAGCACTTTACAGGGGGCTGAAGCTTTCTTT
>TRBJ2-3|TRBD2|.|TRBV2
CASIQGVGGRTDTQYF
TGTGCCAGCATTCAGGGTGTGGGCGGGAGAACAGATACGCAGTATTTT
>TRBJ1-1|TRBD1|.|TRBV7-2
CASSLGMTGGEQAFF
TGTGCCAGCAGCTTAGGAATGACAGGGGGCGAGCAAGCTTTCTTT
>TRBJ1-4|TRBD1|.|TRBV28
CASTPDRGVGEKLFF
TGTGCCAGCACACCAGACAGGGGAGTGGGTGAAAAACTGTTTTTT
>TRBJ2-1|TRBD2|.|TRBV7-9
CASSLRRTSGTYNEQFF
TGTGCCAGCAGCCTCCGCCGGACTAGCGGGACCTACAATGAGCAGTTCTTC
>TRBJ2-7|.|.|TRBV28
CASSFAGHPHEQYF
TGTGCCAGCAGTTTTGCCGGTCACCCCCACGAGCAGTACTTC
>TRBJ2-1|.|.|TRBV6-1
CASSEHFGQSLYNEQFF
TGTGCCAGCAGTGAACATTTCGGACAGAGTCTCTACAATGAGCAGTTCTTC